The 2 T cell receptor beta chains in this list originate from one sample, sequenced in a study of T-cell memory formation after mild COVID-19 (dated by TCRdb to the early 2020s). The library came from 5' RACE. Reads for this sample came from an Illumina NovaSeq 6000. The raw public data were reprocessed by TCRdb itself: fastp quality trimming at Q25, MiXCR clonotype calling, in-frame beta chains only. Merged by CDR3 protein, the rows form single entries marked with the most common genes and DNA. For this sample there are about 160,000 distinct CDR3 sequences; roughly 31% appear just once. The biggest ten clones account for approximately 12% of the sample. The sequenced sample consisted of PBMCs or a T cell subset sorted from them (not recorded which). These receptor sequences come from an adult woman who had mild COVID-19 (a few samples of this study predate the infection). The sample titles of this study are shuffled in the database, so cell type and time point are left out; the donor was told from shared clones.

There are a few counts of this clonotype. The chain uses TRBV3-1 and TRBJ2-7; 8 nucleotides match TRBD2. This CDR3 comprises 15 residues. Germline V gene lookup returns CDR1 LGHDT and CDR2 YNNKEL (reference sequence). The V gene end was trimmed by 3 bases and the J gene end by 0 bases; junction bases not matched to a gene: 4. The CDR3 DNA is TGTGCCAGCAGCCAGGGCGGGGGGCACTCCTACGAGCAGTACTTC. Protein: CASSQGGGHSYEQYF.

The V and J genes are TRBV12-3 or TRBV12-4 and TRBJ1-2, with 9 bases aligning to TRBD1. The CDR3 is 15 residues long. The V segment lost 1 base and the J segment 6 bases; nucleotides outside the gene matches: 6. CDR3 nucleotide sequence: TGTGCCAGCAGTTTAGGGACAGGGGTATGGGATGGCTACACCTTC. It encodes CASSLGTGVWDGYTF.